This is a list of T cell receptor beta chains from one sample in a study of beta chain features in type 1 diabetes. Repertoires were generated with immunoSEQ multiplex PCR, while TCRdb's copy carries only in-frame clones and drops some. The sample records roughly 300,000 clones, approximately 9.7% being singletons. What was sequenced was central memory CD4+ T cells from blood. These receptors all stem from a man aged 25 to 40 with type 1 diabetes. CDR3s include the opening cysteine and the closing phenylalanine or tryptophan.

TRBJ2-2 TRBV2 CASSESGTANTGELFF
TRBJ1-1 TRBV5-1 CASSLTTGVNTEAFF
TRBJ1-5 TRBV7-2 CASSLARVSNQPQHF
TRBJ2-1 TRBV6-5 CASSRDNEQFF
TRBJ2-3 TRBV7-8 CASLGPGVTDTQYF
TRBJ2-5 TRBV13 CASSLKRGVAGSRETQYF
TRBJ1-2 TRBV6-5 CASSPTGVGYTF
TRBJ1-2 TRBV19 CASSNRDYGYTF
TRBJ2-1 TRBV5-6 CASSSPPGQGAHEQFF
TRBJ1-6 TRBV6-5 CASRPPGNSNSPLHF
TRBJ1-2 TRBV7-2 CASSPDRTVYGYTF
TRBJ1-1 TRBV7-2 CASSLVGQETEAFF
TRBJ2-2 TRBV9 CASSVGQNTGELFF
TRBJ2-5 TRBV2 CASAPGTVEETQYF
TRBJ2-5 TRBV7-2 CASSLWSGQQETQYF
TRBJ2-3 TRBV11-2 CASSLRTGLADTQYF
TRBJ2-7 TRBV5-1 CASSLLGSSYEQYF
TRBJ1-1 TRBV10-3 CAISQQGFHTEAFF
TRBJ2-3 TRBV14 CASSQDRLTGWPDTQYF
TRBJ2-1 TRBV5-4 CASSPGTPAYNEQFF
TRBJ2-5 TRBV7-8 CASSPGQGEETQYF
TRBJ2-3 TRBV11-3 CASSATGRGTQYF
TRBJ2-3 TRBV5-4 CASSFELTDTQYF
TRBJ2-3 TRBV27 CASSFRATDTQYF
TRBJ1-1 TRBV6-1 CASTKGAEAFF
TRBJ2-4 TRBV30 CAWSVQGDQYF
TRBJ2-3 TRBV7-9 CASSSSWDTQYF
TRBJ2-7 TRBV30 CAWNKGLEQYF
TRBJ1-1 TRBV6-5 CASGQQGMNTEAFF
TRBJ1-2 TRBV6-5 CASSNQNYGYTF
TRBJ1-2 TRBV15 CATSREGTATNYGYTF
TRBJ2-2 TRBV5-4 CASSPRDGSNTGELFF
TRBJ1-2 TRBV6-1 CASSEVIGINYGYTF
TRBJ1-2 TRBV28 CASSPPDRSGYTF
TRBJ2-3 TRBV7-2 CASSSRTSGDLRDTQYF
TRBJ1-1 TRBV4-1 CASRPGHSNTEAFF
TRBJ1-6 TRBV10-3 CAISPGQKNSPLHF
TRBJ2-7 TRBV9 CASSVGGGTGLYEQYF
TRBJ1-3 TRBV7-9 CASSPGQSSGNTIYF
TRBJ1-2 TRBV27 CASSTRITGGYLYGYTF
TRBJ2-1 TRBV5-1 CASRMSEGYNEQFF
TRBJ2-5 TRBV5-1 CASNSDRGRAETQYF
TRBJ2-1 TRBV5-4 CASSQEGESYNEQFF
TRBJ2-3 TRBV11-2 CASSSGQSTDTQYF
TRBJ2-3 TRBV6-5 CASSYEGATDTQYF
TRBJ1-6 TRBV2 CASSHQTGPLHF
TRBJ2-5 TRBV5-1 CASSSLGQETQYF
TRBJ2-2 TRBV5-6 CASSYKGQPNTGELFF
TRBJ2-7 TRBV28 CASNTGGRNEQYF
TRBJ1-4 TRBV15 CATSRDHGQLNEKLFF
TRBJ2-3 TRBV2 CASTGSGASGASTDTQYF
TRBJ2-6 TRBV14 CASSQDGQGGVLTF
TRBJ1-5 TRBV7-2 CASSLRPNPVGNQPQHF
TRBJ2-7 TRBV28 CASSLGAGDYEQYF